One sample yielded the 26 T cell receptor beta chains listed below, sequenced in a study of OX40 agonist ivuxolimab in advanced cancers. Clones were sequenced by immunoSEQ multiplex PCR, and TCRdb holds only the in-frame ones, with some missing. The data show tens of thousands of clones, around nine tenths seen once. Source: CD4+ or CD8+ T cells sorted from blood, taken in a trial of the OX40 agonist ivuxolimab. Receptor source: an adult with an advanced solid tumor such as melanoma, head and neck, liver or kidney cancer.

The rearrangement links TRBV7-8 to TRBJ2-3; 12 bases fit TRBD2. The junction had 5 bases not matched to a gene; V was cut back by 1 base and J by 3 bases. CDR1 is SGHVS and CDR2 is FQNEAQ in the germline V gene. The CDR3 is 17 residues long. CDR3: CASSLGRLAGVTDTQYF. The CDR3 coding sequence is TGTGCCAGCAGCTTAGGTAGACTAGCGGGAGTAACAGATACGCAGTATTTT.

The chain couples TRBV6-5 to TRBJ2-7; D might be TRBD2 (6 bases). This CDR3 has 14 amino acids. The ends were cut back, 7 bases at V and 1 base at J, with 14 bases in the middle. From germline, CDR1 is MNHEY and CDR2 SVGAGI. The CDR3 bases are TGTGCCAGCAATGTGGGGGAGGCATCCTACGAGCAGTACTTC. Translated, it gives CASNVGEASYEQYF.

V usage is TRBV19 and J usage is TRBJ2-6; a possible D gene is TRBD2 (5 bases). With 3 bases removed from V and 2 bases from J, the gap between germline ends came to 20 bases. Germline V gene data show CDR1 as LNHDA and CDR2 as SQIVND (reference sequence). CDR3 length equals 19 residues. The DNA for the CDR3 is TGTGCCAGTAGTATTATCTATTTGGAGGCCCAACCTGGGGCCAACGTCCTGACTTTC. Encoded protein: CASSIIYLEAQPGANVLTF.

The CDR3 sequence: CAITQGNAYEQYF. The CDR3 nucleotides read TGTGCCATCACACAGGGGAACGCCTACGAGCAGTACTTC. This chain joins TRBV10-3 and TRBJ2-7; 7 bases map to TRBD1. The CDR3 has 13 residues. V trimming: 7 bases; J trimming: 2 bases; junction bases outside the gene matches: 5. CDR1 and CDR2 from the germline V gene are ENHRY and SYGVKD.

The J gene is TRBJ1-2, the V gene TRBV11-2; TRBD1 matches at 9 bases. The ends lost 3 bases at V and 3 bases at J; junction bases unmatched: 8. Germline V CDR1 and CDR2: SGHAT, FQNNGV. CDR3 length: 16 residues. The CDR3 DNA reads as TGTGCCAGCAGCTTTGACTCGGGACAGGGTGACTATGGCTACACCTTC. This gives the protein CASSFDSGQGDYGYTF.

The V call is TRBV20-1, the J call TRBJ1-2; no clear D. This CDR3 has 8 amino acids. Deletions cut 6 bases from V and 8 bases from J, with 4 bases between. Germline V CDR1 and CDR2: DFQATT, SNEGSKA (reference sequence). This CDR3 is CSAGGYTF. CDR3 bases: TGCAGTGCGGGCGGCTACACCTTC.

The chain carries TRBV10-3 and TRBJ2-7; 10 nucleotides match TRBD2. Germline CDR1 reads ENHRY; CDR2 reads SYGVKD. The CDR3 has 15 amino acids. Losses at the gene ends were 2 bases for V and 2 bases for J; bases not matched to a gene: 3. The CDR3 reads CAISELSGGTYEQYF. CDR3 DNA: TGTGCCATCAGTGAGCTTAGCGGGGGGACCTACGAGCAGTACTTC.

V and J are TRBV2 and TRBJ2-2; 12 bases align to TRBD1. Germline V gene sequence: CDR1 SNHLY, CDR2 FYNNEI. Trimming removed 6 bases from V and 0 bases from J; junction bases left unmatched: 5. The CDR3 contains 17 residues. In DNA, the CDR3 is TGTGCCAGCAGCGACCGGGACAGGGGGCCGAACACCGGGGAGCTGTTTTTT. Protein product: CASSDRDRGPNTGELFF.

The chain employs TRBV10-1 and TRBJ2-3; D unclear. V was clipped by 3 bases and J by 2 bases, with 6 bases between them. The CDR3 covers 13 residues. CDR1 is WNHNN, CDR2 SYGVQD, per germline (reference sequence). CDR3 DNA sequence: TGCGCCAGCAGTGACTTTTACACAGATACGCAGTATTTT. This encodes CASSDFYTDTQYF.

CDR3 DNA: TGTGCCAGCAGCCAAGATGGGGGACTAGGGGAGACCCAGTACTTC. Residues: CASSQDGGLGETQYF. This chain uses TRBV4-2 with TRBJ2-5; 8 nucleotides match TRBD2. V shed 0 bases, J shed 5 bases, and the junction held 5 bases outside the gene matches. The CDR3 is 15 amino acids. Germline V gives CDR1 LGHNA, CDR2 YNFKEQ.

J is TRBJ2-1 and V is TRBV9, with D perhaps TRBD1 (5 bases). The CDR3 runs 16 residues. Germline V CDR1 and CDR2: SGDLS, YYNGEE. Trimming removed 4 bases at V and 1 base at J, with 15 bases between. CDR3 bases: TGTGCCAGCAGCACTCAACCGGACATATCCTACAATGAGCAGTTCTTC. It specifies CASSTQPDISYNEQFF.

J is TRBJ1-2 and V is TRBV19; 9 bases line up with TRBD1. Germline CDR1 is LNHDA and CDR2 is SQIVND (reference sequence). CDR3 length: 14 amino acids. V gave up 6 bases and J gave up 5 bases; unmatched junction bases: 7. Here the CDR3 DNA reads TGTGCCAGTAGCCTACAGGGGGCCGGTTATGGCTACACCTTC. Protein product: CASSLQGAGYGYTF.

The chain links TRBV4-1 to TRBJ2-7, with D possibly being TRBD1 (5 bases). The CDR3 length is 14 residues. Germline V gene sequence: CDR1 MGHRA, CDR2 YSYEKL. Deletions cut 4 bases from V and 3 bases from J, with 13 bases between. The CDR3 bases are TGCGCCAGCAGCCTCCAGGGTCCCCTCTACGAGCAGTACTTC. This sequence encodes CASSLQGPLYEQYF.

This clone appeared once. V gene TRBV12-2 combines with J gene TRBJ2-7; the table names TRBD2, a call not compared with the DNA. TRBV12-2 is labeled a pseudogene. CDR3 length: 16 amino acids. DNA of the CDR3: TGTGCAAGTCGCTTAGGGACTAGCGGGAGTATTTACGAGCAGTACTTC. This translates into CASRLGTSGSIYEQYF.

This chain joins TRBV27 and TRBJ2-7; no firm D call. CDR3 size: 15 residues. The germline CDR1 and CDR2 sequences are MNHEY and SMNVEV (reference sequence). The V gene lost 8 bases and the J gene lost 4 bases, with 21 bases spanning the gap. Here the CDR3 DNA reads TGTGCCAGCCGGGTTGGTGGGTCCTCACTGTACGAGCAGTACTTC. The encoded protein is CASRVGGSSLYEQYF.

This clone was observed a handful of times. V is TRBV19 and J is TRBJ2-3; D ambiguous. The CDR3 covers 13 residues. Germline V lookup: CDR1 LNHDA, CDR2 SQIVND (reference sequence). Deletions cut 3 bases from V and 6 bases from J, with 10 bases between. The CDR3 region has the DNA TGTGCCAGTAGTATCGCCCCGCTGGATACGCAGTATTTT. Residues: CASSIAPLDTQYF.

This rearrangement joins TRBV27 to TRBJ2-7, with TRBD1 matching 9 bases. The germline CDR1 and CDR2 sequences are MNHEY and SMNVEV (reference sequence). The CDR3 is made up of 14 amino acids. V gave up 8 bases and J gave up 3 bases; unmatched junction bases: 8. CDR3 sequence reads: CASGLGTGSYEQYF. The DNA for the CDR3 is TGTGCCAGCGGCCTAGGGACAGGGAGCTACGAGCAGTACTTC.

This chain uses TRBV19 with TRBJ2-1; 9 positions match TRBD2. The length of the CDR3 is 14 residues. Germline-derived CDR1 and CDR2 are LNHDA and SQIVND (reference sequence). Germline trimming cut 3 bases from V and 4 bases from J; bases unmatched to any gene: 1. The CDR3 DNA follows: TGTGCCAGTAGTATGACTAGCGGTTACAATGAGCAGTTCTTC. Amino acid sequence: CASSMTSGYNEQFF.

This chain joins TRBV21-1 and TRBJ1-5; the D call of TRBD1 is as the table states it, not checked on the DNA. TRBV21-1 constitutes a pseudogene. The CDR3 extends over 13 amino acids. CDR3 sequence (DNA): TGTGCCAGCAGCAAAGGCTGGCAGCAGCCCCAGCATTTT. Translation: CASSKGWQQPQHF.

The gene calls are TRBV30 and TRBJ2-7; D remains unclear. Germline V CDR1 and CDR2: GTSNPN, SVGIG (reference sequence). The V end lost 2 bases, the J end lost 3 bases, and 8 bases lay between the germline ends. The CDR3 consists of 12 residues. The CDR3 protein is CAWSPSDYEQYF. CDR3 nucleotides: TGTGCCTGGAGTCCCTCGGACTACGAGCAGTACTTC. Complete variable domain (other parts from reference TRBV30 and TRBJ2-7): SQTIHQWPATLVQPVGSPLSLECTVEGTSNPNLYWYRQAAGRGLQLLFYSVGIGQISSEVPQNLSASRPQDRQFILSSKKLLLSDSGFYLCAWSPSDYEQYFGPGTRLTVT.

The rearrangement joins TRBV19 to TRBJ1-5; D is possibly TRBD1 (6 bases). CDR1 is LNHDA, CDR2 SQIVND, per germline (reference sequence). The CDR3 is 15 residues long. Trimming removed 2 bases from V and 1 base from J, with 9 bases in between. Here the CDR3 DNA reads TGTGCCAGTAGTATAACAACAGGGAGCAATCAGCCCCAGCATTTT. As protein: CASSITTGSNQPQHF.

This clone was seen a few times. This chain joins TRBV27 and TRBJ1-1, with D unresolved. The CDR3 runs to 13 residues. Germline CDR1 MNHEY, CDR2 SMNVEV (reference sequence). Trimming took off 3 bases at V and 2 bases at J, with 7 bases between the two ends. The CDR3 loop reads CASSLWINTEAFF. As DNA, the CDR3 is TGTGCCAGCAGTTTGTGGATTAACACTGAAGCTTTCTTT.

This chain connects TRBV7-9 to TRBJ2-5; the match to TRBD1 covers 10 bases. In germline, CDR1 is SEHNR, CDR2 FQNEAQ (reference sequence). There are 15 residues in the CDR3. The V and J ends lost 2 bases and 3 bases, in that order; junction bases with no gene match: 3. The CDR3 bases are TGTGCCAGCAGCTTACAGACAGGGGGCGAAGAGACCCAGTACTTC. Translated, it gives CASSLQTGGEETQYF.

V gene TRBV19 combines with J gene TRBJ1-1, with TRBD1 matching 9 bases. The germline V gene has CDR1 LNHDA and CDR2 SQIVND (reference sequence). The CDR3 is made up of 14 amino acids. J was trimmed by 5 bases and V by 7 bases; bases with no gene match: 8. CDR3 nucleotides: TGTGCCAGTATTCGAGGGACAGGGCTTACTGAAGCTTTCTTT. As protein: CASIRGTGLTEAFF.

This chain connects TRBV27 to TRBJ2-2; D may be TRBD2 (5 bases). Germline values: CDR1 MNHEY, CDR2 SMNVEV (reference sequence). Trimming took 1 base from V and 4 from J, leaving 10 bases between them. There are 15 residues in the CDR3. CDR3 residues: CASSLWASSTGELFF. In nucleotides, the CDR3 is TGTGCCAGCAGTTTATGGGCTAGCAGCACCGGGGAGCTGTTTTTT.

The chain has TRBV19 and TRBJ1-1, with D unclear. CDR1 and CDR2 (germline): LNHDA, SQIVND (reference sequence). V shed 5 bases and J shed 1 base, with 14 bases lying between them. The CDR3 consists of 15 residues. In DNA form, the CDR3 reads TGTGCCAGTAGTCCCGCCGCTCCTGGGAACACTGAAGCTTTCTTT. Amino acid sequence: CASSPAAPGNTEAFF.